The 23 T cell receptor beta chains below all came from one sample that was sequenced in a study of cytomegalovirus exposure and HLA in healthy donors. Primers: 60 Vbeta forward and 13 Jbeta reverse. The repertoire was sequenced with immunoSEQ multiplex PCR; TCRdb's copy has only in-frame clones and lacks some. This table holds under 90,000 clones, about two thirds found once. Sequencing used PBMCs. The receptors derive from a woman between 45 and 60 years old in good health and CMV-seropositive.

The table lists this clone with a few counts. A junction end diverges from the germline sequence, so it may reflect a read error. The V gene is TRBV7-9, the J gene TRBJ2-1, with 8 positions matching TRBD2. The CDR3 has 16 residues. Germline V lookup: CDR1 SEHNR, CDR2 FQNEAQ (reference sequence). The CDR3 spells CSSSPQRTGGLNEQFF. CDR3 nucleotides: TGTTCCAGCAGCCCCCAGCGGACGGGGGGGCTCAATGAGCAGTTCTTC. The full variable domain, in which reference TRBV7-9 and TRBJ2-1 provide the parts outside the CDR3, is DTGVSQNPRHKITKRGQNVTFRCDPISEHNRLYWYRQTLGQGPEFLTYFQNEAQLEKSRLLSDRFSAERPKGSFSTLEIQRTEQGDSAMYLCSSSPQRTGGLNEQFFGPGTRLTVL.

V and J are TRBV2 and TRBJ2-7, with D tentatively TRBD1 (5 bases). The germline V gene encodes CDR1 SNHLY and CDR2 FYNNEI. Trimming shortened V by 8 bases and J by 0 bases, and 8 bases separated the two germline ends. CDR3 size: 12 residues. As DNA, the CDR3 is TGTGCCAGCGGGGCTAGCTCCTACGAGCAGTACTTC. Its translation: CASGASSYEQYF.

V and J are TRBV5-1 and TRBJ2-2, with D perhaps matching TRBD1 (6 bases). This CDR3 comprises 17 residues. The V end was cut by 0 bases, the J end by 1 base, with 13 bases between. Looked up from germline, CDR1 is SGHRS and CDR2 is YFSETQ. This CDR3 reads CASSLVPPGQNTGELFF. DNA for the CDR3: TGCGCCAGCAGCTTGGTCCCCCCGGGACAGAACACCGGGGAGCTGTTTTTT. Drawing the rest from reference TRBV5-1 and TRBJ2-2, the complete variable domain is KAGVTQTPRYLIKTRGQQVTLSCSPISGHRSVSWYQQTPGQGLQFLFEYFSETQRNKGNFPGRFSGRQFSNSRSEMNVSTLELGDSALYLCASSLVPPGQNTGELFFGEGSRLTVL.

The chain combines TRBV19 with TRBJ1-6; 11 nucleotides line up with TRBD1. V was pared by 7 bases and J by 10 bases, with 6 bases of the junction left unmatched. Germline V gene sequence: CDR1 LNHDA, CDR2 SQIVND (reference sequence). This CDR3 has 14 amino acids. CDR3 protein: CASTPGQGDSPLHF. CDR3 nucleotide sequence: TGTGCCAGTACCCCGGGACAGGGGGACTCACCCCTCCACTTT.

The V gene is TRBV7-6, the J gene TRBJ2-1, with D unresolved. Germline CDR1 SGHVS, CDR2 FNYEAQ. V was cut by 1 base and J by 4 bases, with 8 bases left in between. This CDR3 is 14 amino acids long. The CDR3 nucleotides read TGTGCCAGCAGCTTAGACCCTAGATACAATGAGCAGTTCTTC. It translates to CASSLDPRYNEQFF.

J is TRBJ1-2 and V is TRBV28; 9 nucleotides align to TRBD1. The CDR3 sequence is 17 residues long. Germline V lookup: CDR1 MDHEN, CDR2 SYDVKM. V shed 6 bases and J 2 bases; nucleotides not matched to a gene: 13. CDR3 sequence: CASRESGDRVLNYGYTF. CDR3 DNA: TGTGCCAGCAGGGAGTCGGGGGACAGGGTGCTCAACTATGGCTACACCTTC.

The rearrangement uses TRBV2 and TRBJ1-4; 10 bases line up with TRBD1. The CDR3 sequence is 12 residues long. The V and J ends lost 4 bases and 16 bases, in that order; junction bases with no gene match: 6. Germline CDR1 is SNHLY and CDR2 is FYNNEI. This chain's CDR3 is CASSVSGQGKFF. CDR3 DNA sequence: TGTGCCAGCAGTGTTTCGGGACAGGGGAAGTTTTTT.

The chain combines TRBV18 with TRBJ1-2, with 7 bases fitting TRBD1. The J segment lost 4 bases and the V segment lost 0 bases, leaving 8 bases of the junction unmatched. This CDR3 is built from 16 residues. Germline CDR1 is KGHSH and CDR2 is LQKENI. The CDR3 nucleotides are TGTGCCAGCTCACCACCTATAACAGGGGCGATCTATGGCTACACCTTC. The encoded protein is CASSPPITGAIYGYTF.

V and J are TRBV5-1 and TRBJ1-4; possibly TRBD1 for D (6 bases). V was clipped by 1 base and J by 6 bases, with 13 bases between them. Germline loops: CDR1 SGHRS, CDR2 YFSETQ. The CDR3 runs to 15 residues. CDR3 in DNA: TGCGCCAGCAGCTTGAAGGAGACAGGAGATGAAAAACTGTTTTTT. This translates into CASSLKETGDEKLFF.

The genes are TRBV7-2 and TRBJ2-5, with D perhaps TRBD1 (6 bases). V dropped 4 bases and J dropped 5 bases, with 14 bases sitting between them. Germline assignment: CDR1 SGHTA and CDR2 FQGNSA. CDR3 size: 14 residues. DNA of the CDR3: TGTGCCAGCAGCTCGACCACAGGGTTGGAGACCCAGTACTTC. Encoded protein: CASSSTTGLETQYF.

This clone is a singleton in its sample. J is TRBJ1-5 and V is TRBV5-1, with D hard to call. The CDR3 consists of 15 residues. Between the trimmed V and J ends, which lost 2 bases and 4 bases, there was a span of 13 bases. Per the germline V gene, CDR1 is SGHRS and CDR2 is YFSETQ. The CDR3 nucleotides are TGCGCCAGCAGCTTTTCGACTGGCGGAAATCAGCCCCAGCATTTT. Its translation is CASSFSTGGNQPQHF.

The chain couples TRBV2 to TRBJ1-2, with D maybe TRBD1 (5 bases). With 6 bases removed from V and 4 bases from J, the gap between germline ends came to 9 bases. CDR3 length: 12 residues. Germline CDR1 is SNHLY and CDR2 is FYNNEI. The DNA of the CDR3 is TGTGCCAGCAGCGGAGACAGCTATGGCTACACCTTC. Its translation is CASSGDSYGYTF.

The chain is built from TRBV5-6 and TRBJ2-7; 9 bases match TRBD1. This CDR3 region has 14 residues. CDR1 is SGHDT and CDR2 is YYEEEE in the germline V gene. The V and J ends lost 3 bases and 5 bases, in that order; junction bases with no gene match: 6. CDR3 in amino acids: CASSYWDRVNEQYF. CDR3 DNA: TGTGCCAGCAGCTACTGGGACAGGGTCAACGAGCAGTACTTC.

V and J are TRBV27 and TRBJ2-3; D is perhaps TRBD1 (5 bases). CDR1 and CDR2 from the germline V gene are MNHEY and SMNVEV (reference sequence). V lost 2 bases to trimming and J lost 5 bases, with 14 bases between them. The CDR3 has 15 residues. The CDR3 DNA is TGTGCCAGCAGTTTAAATCAGGGTTCGGTAGATACGCAGTATTTT. Protein product: CASSLNQGSVDTQYF.

J is TRBJ1-2 and V is TRBV4-3; 9 bases are a match to TRBD1. CDR1 and CDR2 (germline): LGHNA, YSLEER. The V segment lost 0 bases and the J segment 2 bases; nucleotides outside the gene matches: 1. The CDR3 contains 15 residues. The CDR3 loop is CASSQEQGANYGYTF. CDR3 nucleotide sequence: TGCGCCAGCAGCCAAGAACAGGGGGCAAACTATGGCTACACCTTC.

The table lists this clone with a count of one. DNA for the CDR3: TGTGCCAGCAGCTTGGGCCTAGCGGGGGGGCTCAGCACCGGGGAGCTGTTTTTT. Amino acids: CASSLGLAGGLSTGELFF. The rearrangement joins TRBV5-4 to TRBJ2-2, with 12 bases aligning to TRBD2. V lost 0 bases, J lost 4 bases, and 7 bases stayed unmatched. CDR1 is SGHNT and CDR2 is YYREEE in the germline V gene (reference sequence). The CDR3 spans 18 residues.

This chain uses TRBV6-5 with TRBJ1-1; D remains ambiguous. The germline V gene has CDR1 MNHEY and CDR2 SVGAGI. The ends were cut back, 6 bases at V and 4 bases at J, with 15 bases in the middle. This CDR3 has 14 residues. The CDR3 sequence: CASSPGSSGTEAFF. CDR3 coding DNA: TGTGCCAGCAGCCCCGGGTCATCGGGCACTGAAGCTTTCTTT.

The V and J genes are TRBV28 and TRBJ1-4; D ambiguous. This CDR3 region has 14 residues. Trimming shortened V by 7 bases and J by 0 bases, and 9 bases separated the two germline ends. Looked up from germline, CDR1 is MDHEN and CDR2 is SYDVKM. CDR3 residues: CASTPGATNEKLFF. The CDR3 region has the DNA TGTGCCAGCACCCCAGGCGCAACTAATGAAAAACTGTTTTTT.

This clone was detected a few times. This sequence joins TRBV7-8 and TRBJ1-3; tentatively, D is TRBD1 (5 bases). V gave up 2 bases and J gave up 1 base, with 9 bases separating them. CDR1 is SGHVS, CDR2 FQNEAQ, per germline. The CDR3 runs 15 residues. Written as DNA, the CDR3 is TGTGCCAGCAGCTTAAGCGGGGGATCTGGAAACACCATATATTTT. Residues: CASSLSGGSGNTIYF. Supplemented by reference TRBV7-8 and TRBJ1-3, the full variable domain reads GAGVSQSPRYKVAKRGQDVALRCDPISGHVSLFWYQQALGQGPEFLTYFQNEAQLDKSGLPSDRFFAERPEGSVSTLKIQRTQQEDSAVYLCASSLSGGSGNTIYFGEGSWLTVV.

V usage is TRBV2 and J usage is TRBJ2-3, with a possible D match to TRBD1 (6 bases). The CDR3 spans 15 residues. The V end lost 4 bases, the J end lost 1 base, and 12 bases lay between the germline ends. Germline values: CDR1 SNHLY, CDR2 FYNNEI. CDR3 loop: CASSVRAGGTDTQYF. In nucleotides, the CDR3 is TGTGCCAGCAGTGTAAGGGCAGGGGGCACAGATACGCAGTATTTT.

J is TRBJ1-1 and V is TRBV6-5; TRBD1 matches 7 bases. The length of the CDR3 is 15 residues. J lost 4 bases, V lost 4 bases, and 9 bases had no gene match. Germline CDR1 reads MNHEY; CDR2 reads SVGAGI. The CDR3 DNA is TGTGCCAGCAGTTTTACAGGGGCAATGAGCACTGAAGCTTTCTTT. Translating gives CASSFTGAMSTEAFF.

This clone was picked up many times. The V gene is TRBV27, the J gene TRBJ1-4; D remains ambiguous. CDR1 and CDR2 from the germline V gene are MNHEY and SMNVEV (reference sequence). Trimming removed 5 bases from V and 0 bases from J, with 10 bases in between. The CDR3 is 15 amino acids. In DNA, the CDR3 is TGTGCCAGCAGTCGGTCCCAACCAACTAATGAAAAACTGTTTTTT. This gives the protein CASSRSQPTNEKLFF.

V is TRBV2 and J is TRBJ1-1; no firm D call. The CDR3 extends over 13 amino acids. CDR1 SNHLY and CDR2 FYNNEI come from the germline V gene. V lost 5 bases, J lost 1 base, and 8 bases lay in between. As DNA, the CDR3 is TGTGCCAGCAGTTCGGACTCGAACACTGAAGCTTTCTTT. Translated: CASSSDSNTEAFF.